The 15 T cell receptor beta chains below come from one sample, sequenced in a study of lymphopenia after photon versus proton radiotherapy. Generated by immunoSEQ multiplex PCR, the TCRdb table keeps only in-frame clones and is missing some. The sample consists of approximately 80,000 clones, around four fifths of them appearing once. The material sequenced was peripheral blood, taken from a patient treated with proton-based radiotherapy. The receptors come from a man in his 60s with pancreatic cancer.

The chain uses TRBV12-5 and TRBJ2-3; 13 bases match TRBD2. With 6 bases clipped from V and 3 bases from J, the junction kept 6 bases outside the gene matches. The CDR3 runs 16 residues. CDR1 and CDR2 (germline): LGHNT, FRNRAP. CDR3 amino acids: CASGLGTSGNTDTQYF. For the CDR3, the DNA is TGTGCTAGTGGCCTCGGGACTAGCGGGAATACAGATACGCAGTATTTT.

V gene TRBV9 combines with J gene TRBJ2-3, with 9 nucleotides matching TRBD1. J lost 5 bases, V lost 4 bases, and 11 bases had no gene match. Germline loops: CDR1 SGDLS, CDR2 YYNGEE. There are 16 residues in the CDR3. This CDR3 reads CASSKRQGGFGDTQYF. For the CDR3, the DNA is TGTGCCAGCAGCAAACGACAGGGGGGGTTCGGAGATACGCAGTATTTT.

This clone was seen only once. This chain uses TRBV5-6 with TRBJ2-7; TRBD1 aligns across 7 bases. V was pared by 5 bases and J by 5 bases, with 25 bases of the junction left unmatched. The CDR3 length is 19 residues. Germline CDR1 SGHDT, CDR2 YYEEEE. CDR3 region: CASSYFDSTGNQIVNEQYF. Written as DNA, the CDR3 is TGTGCCAGCAGTTATTTTGACTCGACAGGGAACCAAATAGTCAACGAGCAGTACTTC. The full variable domain, rest sourced from reference TRBV5-6 and TRBJ2-7, is DAGVTQSPTHLIKTRGQQVTLRCSPKSGHDTVSWYQQALGQGPQFIFQYYEEEERQRGNFPDRFSGHQFPNYSSELNVNALLLGDSALYLCASSYFDSTGNQIVNEQYFGPGTRLTVT.

The V call is TRBV7-2, the J call TRBJ1-2; unclear D gene. CDR1 and CDR2 (germline): SGHTA, FQGNSA. Deletions cut 5 bases from V and 5 bases from J, with 15 bases between. The CDR3 spans 14 residues. The CDR3 DNA sequence: TGTGCCAGCAGCGAAGGCGTGATCTCTTATGGCTACACCTTC. This codes for CASSEGVISYGYTF. The full variable domain, completed using reference TRBV7-2 and TRBJ1-2, is GAGVSQSPSNKVTEKGKDVELRCDPISGHTALYWYRQSLGQGLEFLIYFQGNSAPDKSGLPSDRFSAERTGGSVSTLTIQRTQQEDSAVYLCASSEGVISYGYTFGSGTRLTVV.

Only a few counts were recorded for this clone. V gene TRBV5-1 combines with J gene TRBJ2-7; D is perhaps TRBD2 (5 bases). Deletions cut 3 bases from V and 2 bases from J, with 15 bases between. The length of the CDR3 is 15 residues. The germline CDR1 and CDR2 sequences are SGHRS and YFSETQ. Here the CDR3 DNA reads TGCGCCAGCAGCTCCCAGTCCGGGGTTGCCTACGAGCAGTACTTC. Protein sequence: CASSSQSGVAYEQYF.

V and J are TRBV5-1 and TRBJ1-5; D remains unclear. V was trimmed by 0 bases and J by 9 bases, leaving 13 bases between them. Germline-derived CDR1 and CDR2 are SGHRS and YFSETQ. CDR3 length equals 14 residues. The CDR3 nucleotides read TGCGCCAGCAGCTTGGGGGCTGCAGAAGGGCCCCAGCATTTT. This translates into CASSLGAAEGPQHF. The entire variable domain, with the rest obtained from reference TRBV5-1 and TRBJ1-5, is as follows: KAGVTQTPRYLIKTRGQQVTLSCSPISGHRSVSWYQQTPGQGLQFLFEYFSETQRNKGNFPGRFSGRQFSNSRSEMNVSTLELGDSALYLCASSLGAAEGPQHFGDGTRLSIL.

V usage is TRBV5-1 and J usage is TRBJ2-3; TRBD2 matches 9 bases. This CDR3 spans 16 amino acids. V lost 6 bases and J lost 3; bases outside the gene matches: 11. CDR1 is SGHRS, CDR2 YFSETQ, per germline. CDR3 in amino acids: CASKAWASGITDTQYF. The CDR3 DNA reads as TGCGCCAGCAAGGCATGGGCTAGCGGGATTACAGATACGCAGTATTTT. The variable domain in full, completed from reference TRBV5-1 and TRBJ2-3, reads KAGVTQTPRYLIKTRGQQVTLSCSPISGHRSVSWYQQTPGQGLQFLFEYFSETQRNKGNFPGRFSGRQFSNSRSEMNVSTLELGDSALYLCASKAWASGITDTQYFGPGTRLTVL.

Only one count was recorded for this clone. The chain links TRBV19 to TRBJ2-3; D possibly uses TRBD1 or TRBD2 (5 bases each). CDR3 length equals 15 residues. Trimming cost V 3 bases and J 0 bases, with 10 bases left between them. CDR1 is LNHDA, CDR2 SQIVND, per germline (reference sequence). For the CDR3, the DNA is TGTGCCAGTAGTATGGGGCGGGCTAGCACAGATACGCAGTATTTT. The encoded protein is CASSMGRASTDTQYF.

This rearrangement joins TRBV28 to TRBJ2-1; D call uncertain. The V gene lost 10 bases and the J gene lost 8 bases, with 15 bases spanning the gap. Germline assignment: CDR1 MDHEN and CDR2 SYDVKM. There are 12 residues in the CDR3. The CDR3 DNA reads as TGTGCCACCTTAGGTCTGGCCTATGAGCAGTTCTTC. Encoded protein: CATLGLAYEQFF.

The chain carries TRBV7-2 and TRBJ1-2, with no clear D. This CDR3 is built from 15 residues. Germline V CDR1 and CDR2: SGHTA, FQGNSA. Trimming cost V 0 bases and J 0 bases, with 8 bases left between them. The CDR3 coding sequence is TGTGCCAGCAGCTTAGCGCCAGCTCCTAACTATGGCTACACCTTC. The encoded protein is CASSLAPAPNYGYTF.

The chain uses TRBV5-1 and TRBJ2-1; D not resolved. The germline V gene has CDR1 SGHRS and CDR2 YFSETQ. The V gene lost 1 base and the J gene lost 0 bases, with 14 bases spanning the gap. This CDR3 contains 17 residues. The CDR3 DNA follows: TGCGCCAGCAGCTTGCTCATCGGCCAGAGCTCCTACAATGAGCAGTTCTTC. Protein product: CASSLLIGQSSYNEQFF.

The chain couples TRBV7-8 to TRBJ2-5, with TRBD1 matching 7 bases. V was clipped by 4 bases and J by 5 bases; unmatched bases: 10. The V gene's germline CDR1 is SGHVS and CDR2 FQNEAQ. The CDR3 spans 15 residues. In DNA form, the CDR3 reads TGTGCCAGCAGCTCGACTCAGGGGGTTATGGAGACCCAGTACTTC. As protein: CASSSTQGVMETQYF.

The chain couples TRBV19 to TRBJ1-1; the D gene is possibly TRBD1 (5 bases). CDR1 and CDR2 (germline): LNHDA, SQIVND (reference sequence). The CDR3 has 17 residues. The V end lost 4 bases, the J end lost 3 bases, and 21 bases lay between the germline ends. The CDR3 sequence is CASSSGTLLPWDTEAFF. CDR3 nucleotides: TGTGCCAGTAGTAGTGGGACTCTCTTACCTTGGGACACTGAAGCTTTCTTT.

The chain links TRBV7-9 to TRBJ1-3, with unresolved D. CDR1 is SEHNR and CDR2 is FQNEAQ in the germline V gene (reference sequence). Trimming took off 5 bases at V and 0 bases at J, with 11 bases between the two ends. CDR3 length: 15 amino acids. The DNA of the CDR3 is TGTGCCAGCAGCGTAGGAAGGGTCTCTGGAAACACCATATATTTT. Residues: CASSVGRVSGNTIYF.

As DNA, the CDR3 is TGTGCCAGCAGCCTAAAACTAGCGGGATTTGGCGAGCAGTACTTC. It encodes CASSLKLAGFGEQYF. The J gene is TRBJ2-5, the V gene TRBV11-2; 10 bases match TRBD2. The J call may be mistaken, given a closer DNA end match to TRBJ2-7. Germline CDR1 SGHAT, CDR2 FQNNGV. CDR3 length: 15 residues.